Described below is a single TCR beta chain sequence and its context. Its specificity is not known. Trimming at V came to 6 bases and at J to 9 bases, leaving 7 bases not matched to a gene. The CDR3 runs to 13 residues. This sample is drawn from a study of T cell responses to AZD1222 COVID-19 vaccine. General study findings and limits: Two AZD1222 administrations were followed by greater Spike-specific TCR breadth and depth.

The repertoire was sequenced with immunoSEQ multiplex PCR; TCRdb's copy has only in-frame clones and lacks some. The table shows around 160,000 clones, with roughly 92% occurring only once. The gene calls are TRBV12-3 or TRBV12-4 and TRBJ1-5; 8 positions agree with TRBD1. Sequencing was performed on peripheral blood, taken on day 0 of AZD1222 vaccination. This clonotype originated in an adult in good health. The CDR3 bases are TGTGCCAGCAGCCCGGGGGACAGGCGGCCCCAGCATTTT. This encodes CASSPGDRRPQHF.